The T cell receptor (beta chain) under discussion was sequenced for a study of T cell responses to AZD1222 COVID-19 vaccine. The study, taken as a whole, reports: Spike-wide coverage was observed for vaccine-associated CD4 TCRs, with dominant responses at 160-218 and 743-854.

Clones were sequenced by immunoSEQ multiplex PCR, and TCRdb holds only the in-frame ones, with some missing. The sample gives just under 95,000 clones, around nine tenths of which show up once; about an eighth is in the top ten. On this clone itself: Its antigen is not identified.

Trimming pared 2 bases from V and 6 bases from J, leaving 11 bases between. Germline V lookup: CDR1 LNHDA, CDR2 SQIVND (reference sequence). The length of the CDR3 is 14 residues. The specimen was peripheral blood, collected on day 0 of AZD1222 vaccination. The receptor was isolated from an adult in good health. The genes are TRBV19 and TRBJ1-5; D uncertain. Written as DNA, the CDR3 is TGTGCCAGTAGTATAAGAGGGTACGGTCAGCCCCAGCATTTT. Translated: CASSIRGYGQPQHF.